The source of this T cell receptor beta chain is a study of tumor-infiltrating lymphocytes in localized non-small cell lung cancer. General observations from the study: Compared with uninvolved lung, tumors showed higher T cell infiltration by TCRbeta sequencing. TCR sequencing covered a subset of patients with enough tissue.

In the case of this clone: Its antigen is not identified.

CDR3 length: 13 residues. Trimming pared 0 bases from V and 5 bases from J, leaving 8 bases between. Germline loops: CDR1 SGHRS, CDR2 YFSETQ. Using immunoSEQ multiplex PCR, the repertoire was profiled, and TCRdb retains in-frame clones only, with some absent. The table lists about 25,000 clones, just under 70% of them singletons. The chain couples TRBV5-1 to TRBJ1-1; D remains ambiguous. The receptor's source is a human donor with non-small cell lung cancer. Sequenced input: lung tumor tissue. CDR3 sequence reads: CASSLGGETEAFF. CDR3 nucleotide sequence: TGCGCCAGCAGCTTGGGTGGGGAAACTGAAGCTTTCTTT.